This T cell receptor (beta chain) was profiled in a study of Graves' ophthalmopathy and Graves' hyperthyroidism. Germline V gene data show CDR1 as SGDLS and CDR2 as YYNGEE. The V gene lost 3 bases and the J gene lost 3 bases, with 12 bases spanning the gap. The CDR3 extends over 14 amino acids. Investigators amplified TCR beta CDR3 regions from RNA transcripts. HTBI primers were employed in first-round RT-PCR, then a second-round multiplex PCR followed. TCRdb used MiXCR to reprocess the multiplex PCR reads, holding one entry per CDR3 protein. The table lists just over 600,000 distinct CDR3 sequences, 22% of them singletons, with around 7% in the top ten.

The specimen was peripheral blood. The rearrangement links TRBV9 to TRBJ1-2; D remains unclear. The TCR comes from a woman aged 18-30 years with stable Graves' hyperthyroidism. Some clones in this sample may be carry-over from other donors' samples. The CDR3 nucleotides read TGTGCCAGCAGCGCAGGAGGGTCTCACTATGGCTACACCTTC. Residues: CASSAGGSHYGYTF.